A selection of T cell receptor beta chains follows, all from one sample in a study of T-cell reconstitution after alpha-beta-depleted transplantation in children. TCRdb redid the calling of the PCR reads with MiXCR, one entry per CDR3 protein. The sample carries roughly 110,000 distinct CDR3 sequences, around a tenth recorded once. The input for sequencing was PBMCs, taken before TCRalphabeta/CD19-depleted stem cell transplant. The receptors shown here come from a boy between 2 and 15 years old with acute lymphoblastic leukemia, due to receive a stem cell transplant. Each CDR3 is given with its conserved first and last residue. Fields, in order: clone size, D gene, V gene, J gene, CDR3 protein, CDR3 DNA. The D gene is left open where the match is weak. Part of the rows lack a size; the others show once, few, many or a class for expanded clones.

-,-,TRBV12-3/TRBV12-4,TRBJ2-1,CASSFRASSYNEQFF,TGTGCCAGCAGTTTCCGGGCCAGCAGCTACAATGAGCAGTTCTTC
-,-,TRBV5-1,TRBJ2-1,CASSLDNTSPHEQFF,TGCGCCAGCAGCTTGGATAACACAAGTCCCCATGAGCAGTTCTTC
many,TRBD1,TRBV6-6,TRBJ1-1,CASSTGTGFFVNTEAFF,TGTGCCAGCAGCACCGGGACAGGGTTTTTTGTGAACACTGAAGCTTTCTTT
-,TRBD2,TRBV20-1,TRBJ2-3,CSASPGLSPDTQYF,TGCAGTGCTTCTCCGGGACTATCCCCAGATACGCAGTATTTT
-,-,TRBV30,TRBJ1-1,CASRGKGLVNTEAFF,TGTGCCTCCAGGGGTAAGGGCTTGGTGAACACTGAAGCTTTCTTT
few,TRBD1,TRBV20-1,TRBJ1-6,CSAPPSGQGNSPLHF,TGCAGTGCTCCACCTTCCGGACAGGGAAATTCACCCCTCCACTTT
few,TRBD1,TRBV12-5,TRBJ2-2,CASGLHRGTGELFF,TGTGCTAGTGGTCTCCACAGGGGCACCGGGGAGCTGTTTTTT
many,TRBD1,TRBV6-1,TRBJ2-7,CASAGQVLYEQYF,TGTGCCAGCGCGGGACAGGTTCTTTACGAGCAGTACTTC
-,-,TRBV6-1,TRBJ2-5,CASSVAQTRQETQYF,TGTGCCAGCAGTGTCGCCCAAACAAGACAAGAGACCCAGTACTTC
-,-,TRBV29-1,TRBJ2-7,CSVVRGGGFVYEQYF,TGCAGCGTTGTAAGGGGGGGGGGATTCGTCTACGAGCAGTACTTC
-,-,TRBV4-1,TRBJ2-7,CASSLQTTGYEQYF,TGCGCCAGCAGCCTCCAAACGACCGGATACGAGCAGTACTTC
many,TRBD1,TRBV5-6,TRBJ2-1,CASSWTGDNEQFF,TGTGCCAGCAGCTGGACAGGGGACAATGAGCAGTTCTTC
few,-,TRBV7-2,TRBJ1-1,CASSWFRDTEAFF,TGTGCCAGCAGCTGGTTCCGGGACACTGAAGCTTTCTTT
many,TRBD2,TRBV10-3,TRBJ2-4,CAISEPPQREDENIQYF,TGTGCCATCAGTGAGCCCCCACAGCGGGAAGATGAAAACATTCAGTACTTC
-,-,TRBV2,TRBJ2-7,CASSELGYEQYF,TGTGCCAGCAGTGAATTGGGCTACGAGCAGTACTTC
many,TRBD2,TRBV3-1,TRBJ2-7,CASSQGAAGAYEQYF,TGTGCCAGCAGCCAAGGGGCAGCGGGAGCCTACGAGCAGTACTTC
many,TRBD2,TRBV5-1,TRBJ2-1,CASSSGLADNEQFF,TGCGCCAGCAGCTCAGGACTAGCGGACAATGAGCAGTTCTTC
-,TRBD1,TRBV5-1,TRBJ2-3,CASGRGPDTQYF,TGCGCCAGCGGCAGGGGGCCAGATACGCAGTATTTT
many,TRBD1,TRBV12-3/TRBV12-4,TRBJ2-5,CASSWGTGEFKEETQYF,TGTGCCAGCAGTTGGGGGACAGGGGAATTTAAAGAAGAGACCCAGTACTTC
many,-,TRBV12-3/TRBV12-4,TRBJ2-5,CASSFVLGETQYF,TGTGCCAGCAGTTTCGTGCTAGGGGAGACCCAGTACTTC
few,-,TRBV5-6,TRBJ2-3,CASSEGEDTQYF,TGTGCCAGCAGCGAGGGGGAGGATACGCAGTATTTT
many,-,TRBV6-5,TRBJ2-3,CASRPGGHTDTQYF,TGTGCCAGCCGCCCTGGGGGGCATACAGATACGCAGTATTTT
-,TRBD2,TRBV5-1,TRBJ2-1,CASSLGLAGVEHEQFF,TGCGCCAGCAGCTTGGGGCTAGCGGGAGTAGAACATGAGCAGTTCTTC
-,-,TRBV7-2,TRBJ2-2,CASSHLRRTGELFF,TGTGCCAGCAGCCACTTAAGGAGGACCGGGGAGCTGTTTTTT
few,TRBD1,TRBV10-2,TRBJ2-3,CASSFGTDTDTQYF,TGCGCCAGCAGTTTCGGGACAGACACAGATACGCAGTATTTT
-,-,TRBV7-3,TRBJ2-6,CASSLTKSSGANVLTF,TGTGCCAGCAGCTTAACAAAGAGCTCTGGGGCCAACGTCCTGACTTTC
many,TRBD1,TRBV20-1,TRBJ2-3,CSARASQQGRVTQYF,TGCAGTGCTAGAGCCTCCCAACAGGGGCGGGTTACGCAGTATTTT
many,TRBD1,TRBV12-3/TRBV12-4,TRBJ1-5,CASSGGQGYQPQHF,TGTGCCAGCAGTGGGGGACAGGGATATCAGCCCCAGCATTTT
-,-,TRBV11-2,TRBJ1-4,CASSLSTAVATNEKLFF,TGTGCCAGCAGCTTAAGTACGGCGGTTGCAACTAATGAAAAACTGTTTTTT
few,-,TRBV29-1,TRBJ1-3,CSVGSGNTIYF,TGCAGCGTTGGCTCGGGAAACACCATATATTTT
-,TRBD2,TRBV6-1,TRBJ2-7,CASSSLAGVYEQYF,TGTGCCAGCAGTAGTCTAGCGGGGGTCTACGAGCAGTACTTC